This TCR beta chain was documented in a study of control samples from healthy donors and cancer patients (dated by TCRdb to the early 2020s). The CDR3 holds 14 amino acids from the cysteine to the phenylalanine. Only CDR3 DNA remains: 42 bases, in frame from the first base. The CDR1 and CDR2 encoded by the germline V gene are SNHLY and FYNNEI. The V and J ends are trimmed by 7 bases and 14 bases, leaving 26 bases between them. On this clone itself: Its antigen is not yet known. It has no much larger one-base neighbor in the sample; base qualities were not kept.

Library creation used the immunoSEQ multiplex PCR assay. In TCRdb, the immuneACCESS table is reduced to in-frame sequences with V and J assigned. These tables do not hold every clone; where another copy was compared, an unresolved V gene accounts for under half, and the others remain unexplained. The sample contains 60,000 to 70,000 clones, around 84% of them found a single time. Of the sample, 2.5% to 3.5% falls within the top ten clones. The V gene is TRBV2 and the J gene is TRBJ1-1; matching of 5 bases hints at TRBD1 as the D gene. The receptor was isolated from a woman in her forties or fifties with lung cancer. Sequenced sample: PBMCs. The CDR3 has the sequence CASIELRDAPDGFF. The nucleotide sequence reads as follows: TGTGCCAGCATAGAACTCCGGGACGCCCCGGATGGCTTCTTT.